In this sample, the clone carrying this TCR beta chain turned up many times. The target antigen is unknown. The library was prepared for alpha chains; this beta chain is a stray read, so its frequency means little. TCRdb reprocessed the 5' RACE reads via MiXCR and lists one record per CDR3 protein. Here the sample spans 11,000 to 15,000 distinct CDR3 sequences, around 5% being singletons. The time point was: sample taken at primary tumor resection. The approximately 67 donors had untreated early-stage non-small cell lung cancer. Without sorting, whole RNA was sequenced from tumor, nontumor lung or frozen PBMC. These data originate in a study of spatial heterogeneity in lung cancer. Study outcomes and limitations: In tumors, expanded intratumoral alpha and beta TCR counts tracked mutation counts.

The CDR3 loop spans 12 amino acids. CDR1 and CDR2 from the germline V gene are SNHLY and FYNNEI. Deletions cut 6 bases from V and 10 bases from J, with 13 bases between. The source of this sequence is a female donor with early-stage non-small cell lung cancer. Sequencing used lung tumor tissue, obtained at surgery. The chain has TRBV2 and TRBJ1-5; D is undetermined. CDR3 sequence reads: CASRSRGVPQHF. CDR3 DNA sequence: TGTGCCAGCAGGAGTCGAGGTGTTCCCCAGCATTTT.